The sequence of this T cell receptor beta chain was determined in a study of blood T cell repertoires in COVID-19. Overall study: Researchers got acute and convalescent COVID-19 samples from the United States, Italy and Spain. The analysed material was cDNA or gDNA that came from T cells, B-cell-depleted T cells, or PBMCs.

As processed by the authors: Estimation of nucleated cell counts relied on the amplification of reference gene primers. The data were produced by immunoSEQ multiplex PCR, yet TCRdb's version contains in-frame clones alone and is incomplete. The V and J calls and clone size were taken over from that table, and D and trimming were inferred from the DNA. The sample consists of about 190,000 clones, around 80% of them appearing once. This TCR came from a woman of 80 years or more with active or convalescent COVID-19. The sequenced material came from peripheral blood.

DNA for the CDR3: TGTGCCAGCAATCCGAAGCCAGGGGGTGAAAAACTGTTTTTT. Its protein is CASNPKPGGEKLFF. This sequence joins TRBV6-5 and TRBJ1-4, with TRBD1 matching 7 bases. The V gene's germline CDR1 is MNHEY and CDR2 SVGAGI. With 7 bases clipped from V and 7 bases from J, the junction kept 9 bases outside the gene matches. The CDR3 contains 14 residues.